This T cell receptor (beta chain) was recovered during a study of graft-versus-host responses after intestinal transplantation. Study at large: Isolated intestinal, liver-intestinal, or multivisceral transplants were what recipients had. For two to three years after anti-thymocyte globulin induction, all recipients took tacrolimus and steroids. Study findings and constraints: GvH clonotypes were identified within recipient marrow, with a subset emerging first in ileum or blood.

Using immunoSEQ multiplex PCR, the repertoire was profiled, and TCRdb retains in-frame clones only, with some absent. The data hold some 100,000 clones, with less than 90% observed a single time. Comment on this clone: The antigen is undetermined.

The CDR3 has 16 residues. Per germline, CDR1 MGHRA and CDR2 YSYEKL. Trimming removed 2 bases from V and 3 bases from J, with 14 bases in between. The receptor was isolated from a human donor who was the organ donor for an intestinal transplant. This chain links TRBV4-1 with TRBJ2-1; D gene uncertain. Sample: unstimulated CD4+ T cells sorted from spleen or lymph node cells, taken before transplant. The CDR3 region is CASSQPRDSSYNEQFF. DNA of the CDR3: TGCGCCAGCAGCCAACCGCGAGACTCTAGCTACAATGAGCAGTTCTTC.